One sample yielded the 14 T cell receptor beta chains listed below, sequenced in a study of technical replicates of blood from a handful of donors. The protocol was immunoSEQ multiplex PCR, while the TCRdb copy is restricted to in-frame clones and leaves out a portion. The table shows about 72,000 clones, with 80% to 95% occurring only once. The sample consisted of T cells isolated from PBMCs. The origin of the receptors is a human donor in good health.

The V call is TRBV7-6, the J call TRBJ1-1, with 9 bases aligning to TRBD1. Germline V gene data show CDR1 as SGHVS and CDR2 as FNYEAQ. The CDR3 sequence is 16 residues long. V shed 2 bases and J 0 bases; nucleotides not matched to a gene: 4. Written as DNA, the CDR3 is TGTGCCAGCAGCTTAACAGGGGGCACGATGAACACTGAAGCTTTCTTT. This codes for CASSLTGGTMNTEAFF.

The gene calls are TRBV7-6 and TRBJ2-3; 7 nucleotides agree with TRBD2. Per the germline V gene, CDR1 is SGHVS and CDR2 is FNYEAQ. V was pared by 1 base and J by 1 base, with 5 bases of the junction left unmatched. This CDR3 region has 16 residues. The CDR3 sequence is CASSLGAGTGTDTQYF. The CDR3 DNA is TGTGCCAGCAGCTTAGGAGCGGGAACCGGCACAGATACGCAGTATTTT. Drawing the rest from reference TRBV7-6 and TRBJ2-3, the complete variable domain is GAGVSQSPRYKVTKRGQDVALRCDPISGHVSLYWYRQALGQGPEFLTYFNYEAQQDKSGLPNDRFSAERPEGSISTLTIQRTEQRDSAMYRCASSLGAGTGTDTQYFGPGTRLTVL.

This chain links TRBV6-5 with TRBJ1-2, with 7 bases aligning to TRBD1. Germline-derived CDR1 and CDR2 are MNHEY and SVGAGI. The ends lost 4 bases at V and 11 bases at J; junction bases unmatched: 13. The CDR3 covers 14 residues. The chain's CDR3 is CASSSPWGQPSYTF. CDR3 DNA sequence: TGTGCCAGCAGTTCTCCTTGGGGACAGCCATCTTACACCTTC.

The chain has TRBV10-3 and TRBJ1-5; 8 nucleotides line up with TRBD1. V dropped 0 bases and J dropped 0; count of bases not matched to a gene: 1. CDR3 size: 16 residues. Germline loops: CDR1 ENHRY, CDR2 SYGVKD. In DNA, the CDR3 is TGTGCCATCAGTGAGTCGGACAGGGCTAGCAATCAGCCCCAGCATTTT. It is translated as CAISESDRASNQPQHF.

This clone was detected once. V and J are TRBV15 and TRBJ1-4; 7 bases line up with TRBD1. The CDR3 loop spans 14 amino acids. Germline CDR1 reads LNHNV; CDR2 reads YYDKDF (reference sequence). J was trimmed by 8 bases and V by 4 bases; bases with no gene match: 7. CDR3: CATSIDRVVEKLFF. For the CDR3, the DNA is TGTGCCACCAGCATAGACAGGGTGGTGGAAAAACTGTTTTTT.

The chain carries TRBV4-3 and TRBJ2-1, with 8 bases identical to TRBD2. This CDR3 contains 16 residues. Germline CDR1 LGHNA, CDR2 YSLEER. V dropped 3 bases and J dropped 4; count of bases not matched to a gene: 8. CDR3 coding DNA: TGCGCCAGCAGCCAGGGTGCGGGGGGTTCGTACAATGAGCAGTTCTTC. Translating it yields CASSQGAGGSYNEQFF.

This rearrangement joins TRBV2 to TRBJ2-7; TRBD2 is a possible D gene (5 bases). Trimming cost V 7 bases and J 3 bases, with 16 bases left between them. The CDR3 is 14 amino acids. Germline values: CDR1 SNHLY, CDR2 FYNNEI. CDR3 in amino acids: CASNRGLAYYEQYF. As DNA, the CDR3 is TGTGCCAGCAATCGGGGTCTAGCCTACTACGAGCAGTACTTC.

The chain employs TRBV7-2 and TRBJ2-1; 9 bases fit TRBD2. The junction had 7 bases not matched to a gene; V was cut back by 5 bases and J by 5 bases. The length of the CDR3 is 15 residues. Germline assignment: CDR1 SGHTA and CDR2 FQGNSA. Written as DNA, the CDR3 is TGTGCCAGCAGCAAACTAGCGGGTTGGGACAATGAGCAGTTCTTC. Translation gives CASSKLAGWDNEQFF.

The chain links TRBV7-8 to TRBJ2-7; 12 nucleotides align to TRBD2. J lost 0 bases, V lost 5 bases, and 5 bases had no gene match. The CDR3 is 16 amino acids. Germline CDR1 is SGHVS and CDR2 is FQNEAQ. The CDR3 region has the DNA TGTGCCAGCAGCACTCCGACTAGCGGGGGCTCCTACGAGCAGTACTTC. It translates to CASSTPTSGGSYEQYF.

This clone was detected only once. This chain joins TRBV18 and TRBJ1-2; 9 bases fit TRBD1. This CDR3 comprises 15 residues. In germline, CDR1 is KGHSH, CDR2 LQKENI. The junction had 3 bases not matched to a gene; V was cut back by 0 bases and J by 4 bases. CDR3 nucleotides: TGTGCCAGCTCACCACCGGGACAGGGACTCTATGGCTACACCTTC. This sequence encodes CASSPPGQGLYGYTF. Together with reference TRBV18 and TRBJ1-2, the CDR3 gives the full variable domain: NAGVMQNPRHLVRRRGQEARLRCSPMKGHSHVYWYRQLPEEGLKFMVYLQKENIIDESGMPKERFSAEFPKEGPSILRIQQVVRGDSAAYFCASSPPGQGLYGYTFGSGTRLTVV.

V is TRBV7-2 and J is TRBJ2-3, with 14 bases fitting TRBD2. The CDR3 has 18 residues. The V and J ends lost 6 bases and 2 bases, in that order; junction bases with no gene match: 10. Germline V gene sequence: CDR1 SGHTA, CDR2 FQGNSA. The CDR3 DNA reads TGTGCCAGCAGGCCCAACGGACTAGCGGGAGGTCTCACAGATACGCAGTATTTT. Protein: CASRPNGLAGGLTDTQYF. The full variable domain, in which reference TRBV7-2 and TRBJ2-3 provide the parts outside the CDR3, is GAGVSQSPSNKVTEKGKDVELRCDPISGHTALYWYRQSLGQGLEFLIYFQGNSAPDKSGLPSDRFSAERTGGSVSTLTIQRTQQEDSAVYLCASRPNGLAGGLTDTQYFGPGTRLTVL.

The table lists this clone with a count of one. V is TRBV7-3 and J is TRBJ2-1; 7 nucleotides align to TRBD2. The ends lost 5 bases at V and 3 bases at J; junction bases unmatched: 7. Per germline, CDR1 SGHTA and CDR2 FQGTGA. CDR3 length: 15 amino acids. The CDR3 DNA reads TGTGCCAGCAGCGCAGGACTAGGGCTCTACAATGAGCAGTTCTTC. It specifies CASSAGLGLYNEQFF.

The chain carries TRBV30 and TRBJ2-7, with 11 bases lining up with TRBD2. V was clipped by 0 bases and J by 2 bases; unmatched bases: 9. There are 17 residues in the CDR3. The germline gives CDR1 GTSNPN, CDR2 SVGIG (reference sequence). This CDR3 reads CAWSVHSGRALAYEQYF. CDR3 in DNA: TGTGCCTGGAGTGTACATAGCGGGAGGGCCCTTGCCTACGAGCAGTACTTC.

CDR3 bases: TGTGCCATCAATGGCGGGGGTAATCCGACTGAAGCTTTCTTT. Protein product: CAINGGGNPTEAFF. The rearrangement joins TRBV10-3 to TRBJ1-1; the D gene is possibly TRBD1 (5 bases). The CDR3 runs 14 residues. Deletions cut 7 bases from V and 5 bases from J, with 17 bases between. The germline V gene encodes CDR1 ENHRY and CDR2 SYGVKD.